This T cell receptor (beta chain) was sequenced for a study of T cell repertoires in cytomegalovirus infection. Looking at the study overall: Public TCR beta signatures were indicative of both CMV infection and a matching HLA type.

Study outcomes and limitations: Ex vivo, HLA-C-restricted CMV-specific TCR beta clonotypes prevailed over the rest of the response.

This clonotype was counted only a few times. Antigen specificity is unknown. TCRdb processed the reads anew with MiXCR; each CDR3 protein has one entry. Of about 310,000 distinct CDR3 sequences detected, roughly 16% appear once; the ten largest clones hold approximately 12%. CDR3 size: 14 residues. The V gene end was trimmed by 3 bases and the J gene end by 3 bases; junction bases not matched to a gene: 2. Germline CDR1 and CDR2: ENHRY and SYGVKD. The source is a human donor in good health (CMV status not recorded). Some clones in this sample may be carry-over from other donors' samples. The rearrangement links TRBV10-3 to TRBJ2-5; 9 nucleotides line up with TRBD2. The sequenced material came from PBMCs. For the CDR3, the DNA is TGTGCCATCAGTGATGGGACTAGCAAAGAGACCCAGTACTTC. Protein product: CAISDGTSKETQYF.